This TCR beta chain was found in a study of cytomegalovirus exposure and HLA in healthy donors. As for the study in general: Most genotyped donors, about four fifths of around 370, had Caucasian-associated genetic ancestry. General study findings and limits: Information on immune exposure was restricted to one variable (CMV serostatus). The listing of 150 or so TCR beta chains classed them as cytomegalovirus-associated. Sequencing likely produced, as an artifact, a cluster of highly shared sequence variants.

After removal of 4 bases from V and 3 bases from J, the junction contained 11 bases not matched to a gene. The CDR3 spans 17 residues. CDR1 is SGDLS, CDR2 YYNGEE, per germline. For this clone: Its antigen is currently unknown.

PCR used 60 Vbeta primers and 13 Jbeta primers. Libraries were prepared by immunoSEQ multiplex PCR; TCRdb keeps only in-frame clonotypes and omits some of them. The data contain about 130,000 clones, more than 80% of them singletons. This TCR was recovered from a man between 25 and 39 years old in good health and CMV-seronegative. The chain joins TRBV9 to TRBJ1-2; TRBD1 aligns across 11 bases. Sequencing was performed on PBMCs. The CDR3: CASSPNGGTGGHYGYTF. CDR3 DNA sequence: TGTGCCAGCAGCCCCAACGGCGGGACAGGGGGACACTATGGCTACACCTTC.